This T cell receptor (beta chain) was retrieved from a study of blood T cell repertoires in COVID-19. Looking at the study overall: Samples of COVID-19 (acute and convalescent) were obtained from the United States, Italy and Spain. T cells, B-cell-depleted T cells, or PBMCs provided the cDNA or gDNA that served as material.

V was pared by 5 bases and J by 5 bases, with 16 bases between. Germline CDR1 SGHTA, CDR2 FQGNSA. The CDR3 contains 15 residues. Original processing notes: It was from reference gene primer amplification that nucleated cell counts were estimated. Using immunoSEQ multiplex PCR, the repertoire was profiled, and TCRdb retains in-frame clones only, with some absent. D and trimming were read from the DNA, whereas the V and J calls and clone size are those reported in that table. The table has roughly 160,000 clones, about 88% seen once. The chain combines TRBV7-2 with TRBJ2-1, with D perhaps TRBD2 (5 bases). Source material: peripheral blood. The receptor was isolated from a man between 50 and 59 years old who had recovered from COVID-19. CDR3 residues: CASSPTRARHNEQFF. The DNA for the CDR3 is TGTGCCAGCAGCCCCACGAGGGCCAGGCACAATGAGCAGTTCTTC.